The 4 T cell receptor beta chains in this list originate from one sample, sequenced in a study of Tregs in tolerant kidney transplant recipients. No cognate antigen is known for these TCRs. The protocol was immunoSEQ multiplex PCR, while the TCRdb copy is restricted to in-frame clones and leaves out a portion. The table includes just under 45,000 clones, around 95% detected once. Specimen: Tregs from blood cultured with allogeneic cells. These TCRs come from a human donor in good health.

The rearrangement links TRBV5-4 to TRBJ2-5; D remains unclear. Germline-derived CDR1 and CDR2 are SGHNT and YYREEE (reference sequence). Trimming removed 1 base at V and 4 bases at J, with 11 bases between. CDR3 length equals 14 residues. The DNA for the CDR3 is TGTGCCAGCAGCTTGACCGGATCGGTAGAGACCCAGTACTTC. Protein: CASSLTGSVETQYF. The full variable domain, rest sourced from reference TRBV5-4 and TRBJ2-5, is ETGVTQSPTHLIKTRGQQVTLRCSSQSGHNTVSWYQQALGQGPQFIFQYYREEENGRGNFPPRFSGLQFPNYSSELNVNALELDDSALYLCASSLTGSVETQYFGPGTRLLVL.

This chain uses TRBV5-1 with TRBJ2-7; 9 bases map to TRBD1. Trimming removed 4 bases from V and 5 bases from J; junction bases left unmatched: 7. Per germline, CDR1 SGHRS and CDR2 YFSETQ. The CDR3 consists of 14 residues. The CDR3 protein is CASSRTGELHEQYF. The CDR3 coding sequence is TGCGCCAGCAGCCGGACAGGGGAACTCCACGAGCAGTACTTC.

This clone came up once. This chain connects TRBV6-6 to TRBJ2-7, with D hard to call. The CDR3 totals 12 residues. V lost 6 bases and J lost 4, with 10 bases in between. The germline gives CDR1 MNHNY, CDR2 SVGAGI (reference sequence). Here the CDR3 reads CASSPYDYEQYF. Written as DNA, the CDR3 is TGTGCCAGCAGCCCGTACGATTACGAGCAGTACTTC.

CDR3 DNA sequence: TGTGCCTGGAGTGTACACAAGGTTTATAATTCACCCCTCCACTTT. Translating it yields CAWSVHKVYNSPLHF. V usage is TRBV30 and J usage is TRBJ1-6; D is unresolved. With 0 bases removed from V and 4 bases from J, the gap between germline ends came to 10 bases. The V gene's germline CDR1 is GTSNPN and CDR2 SVGIG (reference sequence). The CDR3 is 15 residues long.